The following is a TCR beta chain sequence with its context. The entry originates in a study of blood T cell repertoires in COVID-19. Study-wide context: The analysed material was cDNA or gDNA that came from T cells, B-cell-depleted T cells, or PBMCs.

The CDR3 extends over 15 amino acids. Germline CDR1 ENHRY, CDR2 SYGVKD. Trimming removed 0 bases at V and 7 bases at J, with 12 bases between. Only in-frame clones appear in the TCRdb table, and some are missing; sequencing was by immunoSEQ multiplex PCR. The sample records under 250,000 clones, around 82% being singletons. The chain has TRBV10-3 and TRBJ2-2, with D possibly being TRBD1 (6 bases). The sample taken for sequencing was peripheral blood. This TCR was recovered from a woman aged 80 or over with acute or convalescent COVID-19. In DNA form, the CDR3 reads TGTGCCATCAGTGAGTCGGGCAGGGGTCACGGGGAGCTGTTTTTT. It yields the protein CAISESGRGHGELFF.